Each of the 28 T cell receptor beta chains below was sequenced from the same sample in a study of a mutant IDH1 vaccine in newly diagnosed glioma. Time point of the sample: baseline, week 1 (first vaccination visit). Treatment specified: pre-vaccination baseline after standard-of-care therapy. TCRdb keeps only in-frame clones here, not all; method: immunoSEQ multiplex PCR. The sample consists of over 80,000 clones, approximately 90% of them appearing once. The material was PBMCs, obtained from a glioma patient treated with radiotherapy, temozolomide or both. The source is a woman aged 50 to 60 with glioma.

The V call is TRBV9, the J call TRBJ2-7; 8 nucleotides align to TRBD2. Trimming removed 6 bases from V and 3 bases from J; junction bases left unmatched: 8. The CDR3 runs to 14 residues. Germline CDR1 and CDR2: SGDLS and YYNGEE. The CDR3 reads CASNTPGLDYEQYF. As DNA, the CDR3 is TGTGCCAGCAATACTCCGGGACTAGACTACGAGCAGTACTTC.

V usage is TRBV9 and J usage is TRBJ1-1; D might be TRBD1 (6 bases). The germline gives CDR1 SGDLS, CDR2 YYNGEE. The CDR3 is made up of 15 amino acids. The V gene lost 2 bases and the J gene lost 3 bases, with 14 bases spanning the gap. Here the CDR3 DNA reads TGTGCCAGCAGCGTCAGTAGCGCAGGGGACACTGAAGCTTTCTTT. Protein product: CASSVSSAGDTEAFF.

The V gene is TRBV5-1, the J gene TRBJ2-3; D ambiguous. Germline lookup yields CDR1 SGHRS and CDR2 YFSETQ. The CDR3 contains 13 residues. Trimming pared 3 bases from V and 0 bases from J, leaving 5 bases between. CDR3 sequence: CASSSTSTDTQYF. CDR3 nucleotide sequence: TGCGCCAGCAGCTCGACTAGCACAGATACGCAGTATTTT.

A word on this clone: Different DNA sequences within this sample yield the same CDR3. V gene TRBV18 combines with J gene TRBJ2-3; D unclear. V dropped 0 bases and J dropped 2 bases, with 0 bases sitting between them. Germline CDR1 and CDR2: KGHSH and LQKENI. The CDR3 totals 12 residues. The CDR3 loop reads CASSPPTDTQYF. CDR3 bases: TGTGCCAGCTCACCACCCACAGATACGCAGTATTTT. Full variable domain (outside the CDR3, taken from reference TRBV18 and TRBJ2-3): NAGVMQNPRHLVRRRGQEARLRCSPMKGHSHVYWYRQLPEEGLKFMVYLQKENIIDESGMPKERFSAEFPKEGPSILRIQQVVRGDSAAYFCASSPPTDTQYFGPGTRLTVL.

This clone was picked up one time. The chain combines TRBV27 with TRBJ1-2; D uncertain. CDR1 MNHEY and CDR2 SMNVEV come from the germline V gene (reference sequence). V lost 7 bases to trimming and J lost 0 bases, with 9 bases between them. The CDR3 totals 13 residues. CDR3 nucleotide sequence: TGTGCCAGCACCCGAGGAGCTAACTATGGCTACACCTTC. Residues: CASTRGANYGYTF.

This clone came up a few times. The chain joins TRBV12-5 to TRBJ2-3; 8 bases agree with TRBD1. The junction had 5 bases not matched to a gene; V was cut back by 4 bases and J by 2 bases. Germline CDR1 is LGHNT and CDR2 is FRNRAP. The CDR3 length is 15 residues. The CDR3 is CASGSQGAPTDTQYF. CDR3 DNA sequence: TGTGCTAGTGGTTCTCAGGGGGCTCCCACAGATACGCAGTATTTT. Complete variable domain (other parts from reference TRBV12-5 and TRBJ2-3): DARVTQTPRHKVTEMGQEVTMRCQPILGHNTVFWYRQTMMQGLELLAYFRNRAPLDDSGMPKDRFSAEMPDATLATLKIQPSEPRDSAVYFCASGSQGAPTDTQYFGPGTRLTVL.

The rearrangement links TRBV5-1 to TRBJ2-1, with 13 bases lining up with TRBD2. The CDR3 is 19 residues long. J lost 3 bases, V lost 0 bases, and 9 bases had no gene match. CDR1 is SGHRS and CDR2 is YFSETQ in the germline V gene. In DNA, the CDR3 is TGCGCCAGCAGCTTGGGTACTAGCGGGAGGGGGCTTTTCTACAATGAGCAGTTCTTC. Protein sequence: CASSLGTSGRGLFYNEQFF.

The chain carries TRBV5-4 and TRBJ2-1, with D possibly being TRBD2 (5 bases). Germline V lookup: CDR1 SGHNT, CDR2 YYREEE (reference sequence). The CDR3 sequence is 16 residues long. Deletions cut 4 bases from V and 0 bases from J, with 14 bases between. CDR3 sequence (DNA): TGTGCCAGCAGCCCGCGTGAAGGGAGCTCCTACAATGAGCAGTTCTTC. Residues: CASSPREGSSYNEQFF.

V gene TRBV18 combines with J gene TRBJ2-5, with 9 positions matching TRBD2. Germline V gene data show CDR1 as KGHSH and CDR2 as LQKENI. The CDR3 is 14 residues long. After removal of 3 bases from V and 4 bases from J, the junction contained 3 bases not matched to a gene. CDR3 residues: CASSPSGRIETQYF. CDR3 coding DNA: TGTGCCAGCTCACCTAGCGGGAGAATAGAGACCCAGTACTTC. Full variable domain (remainder filled in from reference TRBV18 and TRBJ2-5): NAGVMQNPRHLVRRRGQEARLRCSPMKGHSHVYWYRQLPEEGLKFMVYLQKENIIDESGMPKERFSAEFPKEGPSILRIQQVVRGDSAAYFCASSPSGRIETQYFGPGTRLLVL.

The chain uses TRBV5-1 and TRBJ2-5; 7 bases are a match to TRBD1. Per the germline V gene, CDR1 is SGHRS and CDR2 is YFSETQ. The CDR3 is 14 amino acids. V was pared by 5 bases and J by 2 bases, with 6 bases of the junction left unmatched. The CDR3 region is CASRTGKKQETQYF. The CDR3 DNA sequence: TGCGCCAGCAGGACAGGGAAGAAGCAAGAGACCCAGTACTTC.

The rearrangement uses TRBV11-2 and TRBJ2-1, with TRBD2 matching 12 bases. Trimming cost V 6 bases and J 9 bases; bases outside gene matches: 9. This CDR3 spans 15 amino acids. Germline loops: CDR1 SGHAT, CDR2 FQNNGV. CDR3 DNA sequence: TGTGCCAGCAGAGGGCTAGCGGGAGGGCTTAGTGAGCAGTTCTTC. Translation gives CASRGLAGGLSEQFF.

This rearrangement joins TRBV18 to TRBJ1-1; no reliable D call. Trimming shortened V by 3 bases and J by 1 base, and 3 bases separated the two germline ends. Germline V lookup: CDR1 KGHSH, CDR2 LQKENI. This CDR3 comprises 12 residues. CDR3 sequence (DNA): TGTGCCAGCTCACCGTCGAACACTGAAGCTTTCTTT. Its protein is CASSPSNTEAFF.

J is TRBJ2-5 and V is TRBV7-9; 10 positions agree with TRBD2. The J call may be mistaken, given a closer DNA end match to TRBJ2-7. The germline CDR1 and CDR2 sequences are SEHNR and FQNEAQ (reference sequence). The CDR3 loop spans 14 amino acids. In DNA, the CDR3 is TGTGCCAGCAGCTCCAGAGCGGGAGGGCACGAGCAGTACTTC. Its protein product is CASSSRAGGHEQYF.

In its sample, this clone was seen once. The chain has TRBV10-3 and TRBJ1-1; 8 positions agree with TRBD1. The germline CDR1 and CDR2 sequences are ENHRY and SYGVKD. V gave up 6 bases and J gave up 2 bases; unmatched junction bases: 5. This CDR3 is 14 amino acids long. For the CDR3, the DNA is TGTGCCATCAGAACAGGGGGAGAAAACACTGAAGCTTTCTTT. It translates to CAIRTGGENTEAFF.

The CDR3 region is CASQRTSGRRELNEQFF. The DNA for the CDR3 is TGTGCCAGCCAGAGGACTAGCGGGAGGCGGGAACTGAATGAGCAGTTCTTC. The chain recombines TRBV27 with TRBJ2-1; 14 nucleotides agree with TRBD2. The CDR3 has 17 amino acids. Germline-derived CDR1 and CDR2 are MNHEY and SMNVEV (reference sequence). V gave up 8 bases and J gave up 7 bases; unmatched junction bases: 13.

J is TRBJ2-1 and V is TRBV19; 10 bases agree with TRBD2. J gave up 0 bases and V 6 bases, and 5 bases lay outside the gene matches. CDR3 length: 16 residues. Per the germline V gene, CDR1 is LNHDA and CDR2 is SQIVND (reference sequence). CDR3 region: CASSDTSGISYNEQFF. The CDR3 region has the DNA TGTGCCAGTAGCGATACTAGCGGGATCTCCTACAATGAGCAGTTCTTC.

The J gene is TRBJ2-7, the V gene TRBV11-2; D is ambiguous. This CDR3 comprises 12 residues. Trimming left V 3 bases short and J 6 bases short, with 9 bases between. Germline assignment: CDR1 SGHAT and CDR2 FQNNGV. CDR3 in amino acids: CASSFRLGEQYF. CDR3 coding DNA: TGTGCCAGCAGCTTTAGATTAGGCGAGCAGTACTTC.

V usage is TRBV6-1 and J usage is TRBJ1-3; perhaps TRBD1 as D (6 bases). The ends were cut back, 6 bases at V and 1 base at J, with 10 bases in the middle. This CDR3 region has 14 residues. The germline gives CDR1 MNHNS, CDR2 SASEGT. The CDR3 DNA reads as TGTGCCAGCAGCCGAGGGGGTTCTGGAAACACCATATATTTT. Translated, it gives CASSRGGSGNTIYF.

The chain couples TRBV27 to TRBJ1-4; TRBD1 matches 9 bases. In germline, CDR1 is MNHEY, CDR2 SMNVEV (reference sequence). V was clipped by 7 bases and J by 8 bases; unmatched bases: 8. The CDR3 is 14 amino acids. The CDR3: CASKLRDRVEKLFF. The CDR3 bases are TGTGCCAGCAAGTTGCGGGACAGGGTGGAAAAACTGTTTTTT.

The chain has TRBV27 and TRBJ1-1; TRBD1 matches at 8 bases. Germline V CDR1 and CDR2: MNHEY, SMNVEV (reference sequence). This CDR3 has 15 residues. The V segment lost 5 bases and the J segment 0 bases; nucleotides outside the gene matches: 5. The CDR3 sequence is CASSTLTGVNTEAFF. The CDR3 nucleotides read TGTGCCAGCAGTACTCTGACAGGGGTGAACACTGAAGCTTTCTTT.

The chain employs TRBV2 and TRBJ2-7; maybe TRBD1 (8 bases). The CDR3 contains 15 residues. With 3 bases removed from V and 3 bases from J, the gap between germline ends came to 15 bases. Germline CDR1 reads SNHLY; CDR2 reads FYNNEI. Written as DNA, the CDR3 is TGTGCCAGCAGTGAGGGAGGGGACAGGCGCTACGAGCAGTACTTC. Its translation is CASSEGGDRRYEQYF.

This rearrangement joins TRBV5-6 to TRBJ2-5, with D possibly TRBD2 on 7 matching bases. CDR3 size: 19 residues. The V and J ends lost 1 base and 5 bases respectively, with 27 bases between them. Germline CDR1 reads SGHDT; CDR2 reads YYEEEE. The DNA of the CDR3 is TGTGCCAGCAGCTTGCTTACAGGGTCGGGCGGGAGACTAAGGGAGACCCAGTACTTC. Protein: CASSLLTGSGGRLRETQYF.

The chain's CDR3 is CASSQGDRVYEQYF. CDR3 nucleotides: TGCGCCAGCAGCCAAGGGGACAGGGTCTACGAGCAGTACTTC. The rearrangement uses TRBV4-1 and TRBJ2-7; 9 positions agree with TRBD1. With V trimmed by 1 base and J by 3 bases, 1 base remained unmatched. This CDR3 is built from 14 residues. Germline CDR1 and CDR2: MGHRA and YSYEKL.

This clone was seen once. This sequence joins TRBV6-5 and TRBJ2-7; 7 bases fit TRBD1. Losses at the gene ends were 7 bases for V and 3 bases for J; bases not matched to a gene: 9. There are 14 residues in the CDR3. CDR1 and CDR2 from the germline V gene are MNHEY and SVGAGI. The CDR3, as DNA: TGTGCCAGCACATCGCCGGGACAGAACTACGAGCAGTACTTC. It translates to CASTSPGQNYEQYF.

J is TRBJ1-1 and V is TRBV2, with 7 bases that match TRBD1. Germline values: CDR1 SNHLY, CDR2 FYNNEI. V shed 7 bases, J shed 3 bases, and the junction held 8 bases outside the gene matches. The CDR3 is 14 amino acids. The CDR3: CASNNRGEDTEAFF. DNA of the CDR3: TGTGCCAGCAATAACAGGGGTGAGGACACTGAAGCTTTCTTT.

The chain couples TRBV6-1 to TRBJ2-1, with D unresolved. The CDR3 covers 12 residues. V lost 3 bases to trimming and J lost 9 bases, with 9 bases between them. CDR1 is MNHNS, CDR2 SASEGT, per germline. Here the CDR3 reads CASSDMWSEQFF. The CDR3 DNA is TGTGCCAGCAGTGATATGTGGTCTGAGCAGTTCTTC.

V is TRBV28 and J is TRBJ2-5; D perhaps matches TRBD2 (5 bases). CDR3 size: 13 residues. V dropped 5 bases and J dropped 0 bases, with 7 bases sitting between them. Germline V lookup: CDR1 MDHEN, CDR2 SYDVKM. The DNA for the CDR3 is TGTGCCAGCAGTGCCGGGAACCAAGAGACCCAGTACTTC. Its translation is CASSAGNQETQYF.

The gene calls are TRBV5-1 and TRBJ2-5, with D possibly matching TRBD1 (6 bases). There are 14 residues in the CDR3. V lost 4 bases to trimming and J lost 4 bases, with 14 bases between them. CDR1 is SGHRS, CDR2 YFSETQ, per germline. In DNA, the CDR3 is TGCGCCAGCAGCCCGCTACAGGGCCCAGAGACCCAGTACTTC. Translated: CASSPLQGPETQYF.